This is a list of T cell receptor beta chains from one sample in a study of regulatory T cells in long-lasting Graves disease. Each CDR3 protein is one row after TCRdb ran MiXCR on the multiplex PCR reads. The profile shows about 220,000 distinct CDR3 sequences, less than 20% of them singletons. These data also featured in a second study, about T cells in Graves' hyperthyroidism and ophthalmopathy.

Sequences were derived from peripheral blood mononuclear cells (PBMCs), sampled at new diagnosis, from a patient treated with antithyroid drugs. Receptors originate from a woman in her 30s with Graves disease. Both conserved end residues are part of each CDR3. The D gene is left open where the match is weak. Clone size, where shown, is once, few, many, or a class for clones that have expanded.

CASSLRFTDTQYF TGTGCCAGCAGTTTAAGGTTCACAGATACGCAGTATTTT TRBJ2-3 many NA TRBV27
CSARDERTQYF TGCAGTGCTAGAGACGAGAGAACCCAGTACTTC TRBJ2-5 many NA TRBV20-1
CASSVGTYYEQYF TGTGCCAGCAGCGTCGGGACTTACTACGAGCAGTACTTC TRBJ2-7 NA NA TRBV11-2
CASSDGELGTDTQYF TGTGCCAGCAGTGACGGTGAGCTGGGCACAGATACGCAGTATTTT TRBJ2-3 few NA TRBV6-4
CASRQSGAQHF TGTGCCAGCAGGCAATCTGGGGCCCAGCATTTT TRBJ1-5 few NA TRBV7-3
CASGLSTRGPQHF TGTGCTAGTGGTTTGTCAACCCGGGGGCCCCAGCATTTT TRBJ1-5 many NA TRBV12-5
CASSSRSGGGTDTQYF TGTGCCAGCAGTTCTCGTTCCGGAGGAGGCACAGATACGCAGTATTTT TRBJ2-3 NA NA TRBV2
CASSMPSGGGNQPQHF TGTGCCAGTAGTATGCCCTCGGGGGGCGGCAATCAGCCCCAGCATTTT TRBJ1-5 many NA TRBV19
CASGLNQQETQYF TGTGCCAGCGGTCTAAACCAACAAGAGACCCAGTACTTC TRBJ2-5 NA NA TRBV2
CASSWGTSTDTQYF TGTGCCAGCAGCTGGGGGACTAGCACAGATACGCAGTATTTT TRBJ2-3 NA NA TRBV11-2
CASSTSNRGLKLFF TGTGCCAGCAGCACCTCTAACAGGGGCCTGAAACTGTTTTTT TRBJ1-4 many TRBD1 TRBV5-6
CASSLAMGHEFSFYEQYF TGTGCCAGCAGCTTAGCGATGGGACATGAGTTCAGTTTTTACGAGCAGTACTTC TRBJ2-7 many NA TRBV7-9
CASSLPLLTDTQYF TGTGCCAGCAGCTTACCACTTCTCACAGATACGCAGTATTTT TRBJ2-3 many NA TRBV7-9
CASSLVANYEQYF TGTGCCAGCAGCTTGGTCGCGAATTACGAGCAGTACTTC TRBJ2-7 many NA TRBV7-2
CASSPGSGRGEQFF TGTGCCAGCTCACCTGGGAGTGGAAGGGGTGAGCAGTTCTTC TRBJ2-1 many NA TRBV18
CASSPPASGTNEQFF TGTGCCAGCTCACCACCGGCTAGCGGGACCAATGAGCAGTTCTTC TRBJ2-1 many TRBD2 TRBV18
CASSQAQAETQYF TGTGCCAGCAGCCAAGCCCAGGCGGAGACCCAGTACTTC TRBJ2-5 many NA TRBV3-1
CASSESGSYTGELLF TGTGCCAGCAGCGAGAGCGGGAGCTACACCGGGGAGCTGCTTTTT TRBJ2-2 few TRBD2 TRBV9
CATSDPGREKLFF TGTGCCACCAGTGATCCTGGAAGAGAGAAACTGTTTTTT TRBJ1-4 many NA TRBV24-1
CASSQDRRTTNEKLFF TGTGCCAGCAGCCAAGATCGTCGGACAACTAATGAAAAACTGTTTTTT TRBJ1-4 many NA TRBV4-2
CASSQADTKGHSF TGTGCCAGCAGCCAAGCTGACACCAAGGGACATTCTTTT TRBJ1-3 many NA TRBV14
CASIFGHGNTEAFF TGTGCCAGCATTTTCGGACACGGTAACACTGAAGCTTTCTTT TRBJ1-1 many NA TRBV2
CATRQRGGSTDTQYF TGTGCCACCAGGCAGCGGGGGGGGAGCACAGATACGCAGTATTTT TRBJ2-3 NA TRBD2 TRBV10-3
CASSPRTGGNSPLHF TGCGCCAGCAGCCCCCGGACAGGGGGGAATTCACCCCTCCACTTT TRBJ1-6 many TRBD1 TRBV5-1
CSARDYRAREGSGGELFF TGCAGTGCTAGAGATTATCGAGCGCGGGAGGGTTCCGGCGGGGAGCTGTTTTTT TRBJ2-2 many TRBD2 TRBV20-1
CASSISGLAGGRGYEQYF TGTGCCAGTAGTATATCCGGACTAGCGGGGGGGCGCGGCTACGAGCAGTACTTC TRBJ2-7 many TRBD2 TRBV19
CASNTGGGMQETQYF TGTGCCAGCAATACAGGGGGCGGAATGCAAGAGACCCAGTACTTC TRBJ2-5 NA TRBD1 TRBV2
CSARRRDTEAFF TGCAGTGCTAGGCGGCGAGACACTGAAGCTTTCTTT TRBJ1-1 many NA TRBV20-1
CASSVGPATYEQYF TGTGCCAGCAGCGTAGGGCCGGCGACATACGAGCAGTACTTC TRBJ2-7 NA NA TRBV9
CASSFPRGGTEAFF TGTGCCAGCAGCTTTCCGCGGGGGGGCACTGAAGCTTTCTTT TRBJ1-1 many NA TRBV11-2
CASTALGGSDIQYF TGTGCCAGCACGGCGTTGGGCGGGAGTGACATTCAGTACTTC TRBJ2-4 NA TRBD2 TRBV28
CSARKAGAPYEQYF TGCAGTGCTAGAAAAGCGGGAGCTCCGTACGAGCAGTACTTC TRBJ2-7 NA TRBD2 TRBV20-1
CASSYPRTEVDKNTQYF TGTGCCAGCAGTTACCCACGGACAGAGGTGGACAAAAACACTCAGTACTTC TRBJ2-4 few NA TRBV6-2/TRBV6-3
CASSLAGGANTGELFF TGTGCCAGCAGTTTAGCGGGGGGCGCGAACACCGGGGAGCTGTTTTTT TRBJ2-2 many TRBD2 TRBV28
CASSDPASGGANTQYF TGTGCCAGCAGTGACCCGGCTAGCGGGGGGGCGAATACGCAGTATTTT TRBJ2-3 NA TRBD2 TRBV2
CAATRGQSTDTQYF TGTGCCGCTACCAGGGGACAAAGCACAGATACGCAGTATTTT TRBJ2-3 many NA TRBV7-2
CASSATGDSTDTQYF TGTGCCAGCAGTGCAACGGGAGATAGCACAGATACGCAGTATTTT TRBJ2-3 many NA TRBV6-4
CASSLEGRGTEAFF TGTGCCAGCAGCTTAGAAGGTAGGGGTACTGAAGCTTTCTTT TRBJ1-1 many NA TRBV11-2
CASTQTGADSRGYTF TGTGCCAGCACACAAACAGGGGCTGACTCGCGGGGCTACACCTTC TRBJ1-2 many TRBD1 TRBV5-5
CASSLGAGGGRGQANYGYTF TGTGCCAGCAGCTTAGGCGCCGGGGGTGGCAGGGGGCAAGCTAACTATGGCTACACCTTC TRBJ1-2 NA TRBD1 TRBV7-9
CASSSSGSKTIYF NA TRBJ1-3 many NA TRBV6-5
CASAYPRVYYTF TGCGCCAGCGCATACCCACGAGTATATTACACCTTC TRBJ1-2 many NA TRBV10-1
CASSSPAARHRYGYTF TGTGCCAGCAGCTCCCCTGCGGCAAGACACCGCTATGGCTACACCTTC TRBJ1-2 NA NA TRBV5-4
CASSYSQENYGYTF TGTGCCAGCAGTTACTCCCAGGAGAACTATGGCTACACCTTC TRBJ1-2 many NA TRBV6-5
CSASSWKVDYGYTF TGCAGTGCTAGCTCTTGGAAGGTAGACTATGGCTACACCTTC TRBJ1-2 many NA TRBV20-1
CASSSGTANSPLHF TGTGCCAGCAGTTCCGGGACAGCGAATTCACCCCTCCACTTT TRBJ1-6 many TRBD1 TRBV12-3/TRBV12-4
CASSPSLAGIDTQYF TGTGCCAGCAGTCCCTCGCTAGCGGGAATAGATACGCAGTATTTT TRBJ2-3 many TRBD2 TRBV28
CAISLTSGGEETQCF TGTGCCATCAGCCTGACTAGCGGGGGAGAAGAGACCCAGTGCTTC TRBJ2-5 NA TRBD2 TRBV10-3
CASLRSILGANTEAFF TGTGCCAGCCTCAGGTCGATCCTAGGAGCGAACACTGAAGCTTTCTTT TRBJ1-1 many NA TRBV2
CASSSPTGAMYEQYF TGTGCCAGCAGTTCCCCGACAGGGGCAATGTACGAGCAGTACTTC TRBJ2-7 NA TRBD1 TRBV28
CAREKSPLAGGRSNEQFF TGTGCCAGAGAAAAAAGCCCCCTTGCGGGAGGACGGTCCAATGAGCAGTTCTTC TRBJ2-1 NA TRBD2 TRBV2
CASSEGGGRAREQFF TGCGCCAGCAGTGAAGGAGGCGGGAGGGCTCGCGAGCAGTTCTTC TRBJ2-1 few TRBD2 TRBV10-2
CASSQQRGTYNEQFF TGCGCCAGCAGCCAACAAAGAGGTACCTACAATGAGCAGTTCTTC TRBJ2-1 many NA TRBV4-1
CASSGQAYEQYF TGTGCCAGCAGTGGACAGGCCTACGAGCAGTACTTC TRBJ2-7 many TRBD1 TRBV28
CASSYSSGEAFF TGTGCCAGCAGTTACTCTTCGGGTGAAGCTTTCTTT TRBJ1-1 many NA TRBV6-2/TRBV6-3